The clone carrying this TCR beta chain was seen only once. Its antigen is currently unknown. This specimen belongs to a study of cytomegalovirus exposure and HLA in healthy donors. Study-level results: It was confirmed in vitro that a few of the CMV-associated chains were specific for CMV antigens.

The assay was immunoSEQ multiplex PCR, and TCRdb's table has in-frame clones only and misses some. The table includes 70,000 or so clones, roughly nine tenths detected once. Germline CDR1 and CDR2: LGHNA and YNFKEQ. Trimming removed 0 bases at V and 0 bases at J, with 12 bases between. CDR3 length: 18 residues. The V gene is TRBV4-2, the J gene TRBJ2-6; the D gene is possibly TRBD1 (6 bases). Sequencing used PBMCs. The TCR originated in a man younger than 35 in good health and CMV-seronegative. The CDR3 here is CASSQDEDSSSGANVLTF. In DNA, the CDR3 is TGTGCCAGCAGCCAAGATGAGGACAGCTCCTCTGGGGCCAACGTCCTGACTTTC.